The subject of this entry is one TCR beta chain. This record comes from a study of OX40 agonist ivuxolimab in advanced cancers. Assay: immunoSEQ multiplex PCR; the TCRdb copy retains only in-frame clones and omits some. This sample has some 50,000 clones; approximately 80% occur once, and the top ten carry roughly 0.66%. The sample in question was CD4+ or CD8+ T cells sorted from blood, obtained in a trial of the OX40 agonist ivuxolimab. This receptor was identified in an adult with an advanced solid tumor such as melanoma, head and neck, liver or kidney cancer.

CDR3 bases: TGCGCCAGCAGCTTGGAAGGGACAGTGAACACTGAAGCTTTCTTT. Its translation: CASSLEGTVNTEAFF. The chain uses TRBV5-1 and TRBJ1-1; 7 bases match TRBD1. Germline-derived CDR1 and CDR2 are SGHRS and YFSETQ. V gave up 0 bases and J gave up 0 bases; unmatched junction bases: 2. The CDR3 has 15 amino acids.